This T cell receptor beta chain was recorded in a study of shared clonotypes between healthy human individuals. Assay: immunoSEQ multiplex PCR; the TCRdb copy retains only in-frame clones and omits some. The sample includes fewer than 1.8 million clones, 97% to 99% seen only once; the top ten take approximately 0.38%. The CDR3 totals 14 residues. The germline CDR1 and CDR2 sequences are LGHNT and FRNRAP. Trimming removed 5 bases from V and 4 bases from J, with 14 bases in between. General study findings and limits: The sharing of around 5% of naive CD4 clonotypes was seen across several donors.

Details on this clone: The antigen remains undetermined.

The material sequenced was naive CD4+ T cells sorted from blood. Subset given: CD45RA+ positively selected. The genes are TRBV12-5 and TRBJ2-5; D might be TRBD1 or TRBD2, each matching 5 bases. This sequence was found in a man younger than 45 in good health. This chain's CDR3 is CASGPGTQGETQYF. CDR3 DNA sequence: TGTGCTAGTGGTCCTGGGACCCAGGGAGAGACCCAGTACTTC.